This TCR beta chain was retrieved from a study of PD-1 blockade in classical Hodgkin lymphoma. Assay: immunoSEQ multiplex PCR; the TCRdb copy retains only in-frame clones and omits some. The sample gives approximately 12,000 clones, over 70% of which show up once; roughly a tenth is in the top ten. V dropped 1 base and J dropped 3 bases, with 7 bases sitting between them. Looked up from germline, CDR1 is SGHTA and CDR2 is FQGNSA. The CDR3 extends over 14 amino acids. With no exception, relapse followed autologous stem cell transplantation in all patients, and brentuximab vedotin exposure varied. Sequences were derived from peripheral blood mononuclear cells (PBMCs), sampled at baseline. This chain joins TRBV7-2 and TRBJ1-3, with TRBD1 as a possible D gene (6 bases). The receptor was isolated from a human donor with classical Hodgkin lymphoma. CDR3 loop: CASSLGRGGNTIYF. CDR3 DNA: TGTGCCAGCAGCTTAGGCAGGGGTGGAAACACCATATATTTT.